These 22 T cell receptor beta chains were sequenced from one sample in a study of PD-1 blockade in classical Hodgkin lymphoma. Assay: immunoSEQ multiplex PCR; the TCRdb copy retains only in-frame clones and omits some. This sample carries tens of thousands of clones, about 70% of them seen once, and the ten largest clones take 20% to 25%. After autologous stem cell transplantation all patients relapsed, and prior brentuximab vedotin exposure differed between cohorts. Specimen: peripheral blood mononuclear cells (PBMCs), collected at baseline. Receptors originate from a human donor with classical Hodgkin lymphoma.

The chain is built from TRBV18 and TRBJ1-1; a weak D match, TRBD1 (5 bases). This CDR3 spans 15 amino acids. Germline CDR1 is KGHSH and CDR2 is LQKENI. Trimming cost V 3 bases and J 3 bases, with 14 bases left between them. CDR3 residues: CASSPTVGADTEAFF. As DNA, the CDR3 is TGTGCCAGCTCACCCACCGTTGGGGCGGACACTGAAGCTTTCTTT.

Concerning this clone: Other nucleotide sequences in the sample specify the same CDR3. The chain couples TRBV6-1 to TRBJ1-2; the D gene is possibly TRBD1 (6 bases). Looked up from germline, CDR1 is MNHNS and CDR2 is SASEGT. The CDR3 runs 15 residues. V dropped 9 bases and J dropped 5 bases, with 22 bases sitting between them. In nucleotides, the CDR3 is TGTGCCAGTAGCTACACACAGGGTGACAGTTATGGCTACACCTTC. It translates to CASSYTQGDSYGYTF.

The J gene is TRBJ2-1, the V gene TRBV7-3; maybe TRBD1 (9 bases). Trimming took 1 base from V and 6 from J, leaving 25 bases between them. CDR3 size: 19 residues. Germline CDR1 and CDR2: SGHTA and FQGTGA. CDR3 amino acids: CASSLMGDRVEAGANEQFF. The CDR3 DNA follows: TGTGCCAGCAGCTTAATGGGGGACAGGGTTGAAGCGGGAGCCAATGAGCAGTTCTTC.

By sample share, this clone is medium-sized. V is TRBV5-6 and J is TRBJ2-7; weak D call: TRBD2 (6 bases). The CDR3 is 13 residues long. CDR1 is SGHDT, CDR2 YYEEEE, per germline. Trimming removed 2 bases at V and 5 bases at J, with 11 bases between. The CDR3 DNA reads as TGTGCCAGCAGCTTCCCTAGCGAAAACGAGCAGTACTTC. It encodes CASSFPSENEQYF. Using reference TRBV5-6 and TRBJ2-7 for the parts outside the CDR3, the full variable domain is DAGVTQSPTHLIKTRGQQVTLRCSPKSGHDTVSWYQQALGQGPQFIFQYYEEEERQRGNFPDRFSGHQFPNYSSELNVNALLLGDSALYLCASSFPSENEQYFGPGTRLTVT.

Ten or more counts support this clone. The chain links TRBV28 to TRBJ2-1, with D possibly called TRBD1 or TRBD2 (5 bases each). V lost 2 bases and J 8 bases, leaving 10 bases between the germline ends. Germline V gives CDR1 MDHEN, CDR2 SYDVKM. The CDR3 covers 13 residues. The CDR3 spells CASSLAREYEQFF. CDR3 coding DNA: TGTGCCAGCAGTTTAGCCAGGGAGTATGAGCAGTTCTTC.

The chain recombines TRBV5-6 with TRBJ2-7; D ambiguous. This CDR3 is 13 amino acids long. Trimming cost V 3 bases and J 3 bases, with 10 bases left between them. Germline V gene sequence: CDR1 SGHDT, CDR2 YYEEEE. The CDR3 is CASSWSSFYEQYF. The DNA of the CDR3 is TGTGCCAGCAGCTGGTCGTCGTTCTACGAGCAGTACTTC.

This clone was found a few times. The chain couples TRBV29-1 to TRBJ1-5; D not resolved. The V and J ends lost 0 bases and 6 bases respectively, with 6 bases between them. Per the germline V gene, CDR1 is SQVTM and CDR2 is ANQGSEA. The CDR3 is made up of 12 amino acids. The CDR3 loop is CSVEDESQPQHF. The CDR3 DNA reads TGCAGCGTTGAAGATGAGAGTCAGCCCCAGCATTTT. The complete variable domain, with remaining parts taken from reference TRBV29-1 and TRBJ1-5, reads SAVISQKPSRDICQRGTSLTIQCQVDSQVTMMFWYRQQPGQSLTLIATANQGSEATYESGFVIDKFPISRPNLTFSTLTVSNMSPEDSSIYLCSVEDESQPQHFGDGTRLSIL.

The V gene is TRBV19, the J gene TRBJ2-3; no firm D call. This CDR3 spans 13 amino acids. Germline V gene sequence: CDR1 LNHDA, CDR2 SQIVND (reference sequence). V was cut by 7 bases and J by 10 bases, with 18 bases left in between. CDR3 bases: TGTGCCAGTAAGGACCTCCGGGTCGGAGCGCAGTATTTT. Translating it yields CASKDLRVGAQYF.

This clone was found a few times. The chain links TRBV19 to TRBJ2-1, with D perhaps matching TRBD2 (5 bases). V was shortened by 8 bases and J by 9 bases, with 14 bases between the two germline ends. The V gene's germline CDR1 is LNHDA and CDR2 SQIVND (reference sequence). CDR3 length: 12 residues. The CDR3 spells CASAGLAGEQFF. CDR3 DNA: TGTGCCAGTGCCGGGCTAGCCGGTGAGCAGTTCTTC.

This chain links TRBV7-6 with TRBJ2-1; D may be TRBD2 (6 bases). The V gene's germline CDR1 is SGHVS and CDR2 FNYEAQ. The CDR3 sequence is 16 residues long. V lost 3 bases, J lost 4 bases, and 16 bases lay in between. The CDR3 loop is CASSFLVGAGYNEQFF. The CDR3 region has the DNA TGTGCCAGCAGCTTCTTGGTGGGAGCGGGTTACAATGAGCAGTTCTTC.

The chain combines TRBV2 with TRBJ1-1, with D perhaps matching TRBD1 (5 bases). Germline V gene lookup returns CDR1 SNHLY and CDR2 FYNNEI. V dropped 9 bases and J dropped 3 bases, with 14 bases sitting between them. The CDR3 sequence is 13 residues long. CDR3 protein: CARKGQGDTEAFF. CDR3 DNA: TGTGCCAGAAAGGGGCAAGGGGACACTGAAGCTTTCTTT.

This clone has only a few counts. This chain connects TRBV10-3 to TRBJ1-2, with 7 positions matching TRBD1. V lost 11 bases to trimming and J lost 2 bases; unmatched junction nucleotides: 8. This CDR3 contains 13 residues. Germline CDR1 ENHRY, CDR2 SYGVKD. CDR3 nucleotide sequence: TGTGCCGCCCGGACAGGAAACAACTATGGCTACACCTTC. Its translation is CAARTGNNYGYTF.

This chain links TRBV6-1 with TRBJ1-2; 7 bases fit TRBD1. After removal of 3 bases from V and 4 bases from J, the junction contained 5 bases not matched to a gene. CDR1 MNHNS and CDR2 SASEGT come from the germline V gene. The CDR3 has 14 amino acids. CDR3 DNA: TGTGCCAGCAGTGAGGCAGGGGGGGTCTATGGCTACACCTTC. It translates to CASSEAGGVYGYTF.

The genes are TRBV9 and TRBJ2-6; D not resolved. This CDR3 is built from 16 residues. Germline assignment: CDR1 SGDLS and CDR2 YYNGEE. Trimming left V 0 bases short and J 2 bases short, with 9 bases between. CDR3 in DNA: TGTGCCAGCAGCGTAGAAGTAACTACTGGGGCCAACGTCCTGACTTTC. It encodes CASSVEVTTGANVLTF.

V usage is TRBV19 and J usage is TRBJ1-4; D remains ambiguous. Germline-derived CDR1 and CDR2 are LNHDA and SQIVND (reference sequence). The V and J ends lost 6 bases and 6 bases respectively, with 14 bases between them. The CDR3 loop spans 14 amino acids. DNA for the CDR3: TGTGCCAGTAGCCCCTTACCCCCGCATGAAAAACTGTTTTTT. Translated: CASSPLPPHEKLFF.

The chain links TRBV7-2 to TRBJ1-1; 7 bases map to TRBD1. The CDR3 has 15 amino acids. V was pared by 5 bases and J by 13 bases, with 19 bases of the junction left unmatched. Germline loops: CDR1 SGHTA, CDR2 FQGNSA. CDR3 DNA: TGTGCCAGCAGCCTTAGGTCCAGGGGGGAATGGAGTAGTTTCTTT. Translation: CASSLRSRGEWSSFF.

The table lists this clone with a few counts. This chain joins TRBV28 and TRBJ2-4, with 9 nucleotides matching TRBD1. Trimming took 0 bases from V and 0 from J; bases not matched to a gene: 9. Germline CDR1 is MDHEN and CDR2 is SYDVKM. This CDR3 region has 19 residues. This CDR3 is CASSLWDRGLKGAKNIQYF. In nucleotides, the CDR3 is TGTGCCAGCAGTTTATGGGACAGGGGTTTGAAGGGAGCCAAAAACATTCAGTACTTC.

This clone was seen just once. The gene calls are TRBV29-1 and TRBJ1-4, with D maybe TRBD1 (6 bases). The CDR3 is 14 residues long. The germline V gene encodes CDR1 SQVTM and CDR2 ANQGSEA. V shed 1 base and J shed 10 bases, with 16 bases lying between them. The CDR3 spells CSVEVADRKGKLFF. The CDR3 DNA reads TGCAGCGTTGAAGTAGCGGACAGAAAAGGAAAACTGTTTTTT. The full variable domain, with the rest looked up from reference TRBV29-1 and TRBJ1-4, is SAVISQKPSRDICQRGTSLTIQCQVDSQVTMMFWYRQQPGQSLTLIATANQGSEATYESGFVIDKFPISRPNLTFSTLTVSNMSPEDSSIYLCSVEVADRKGKLFFGSGTQLSVL.

The V gene is TRBV4-1, the J gene TRBJ2-3, with TRBD2 matching 11 bases. The length of the CDR3 is 18 residues. The germline CDR1 and CDR2 sequences are MGHRA and YSYEKL. The ends lost 2 bases at V and 0 bases at J; junction bases unmatched: 7. In DNA, the CDR3 is TGCGCCAGCAGCCAAAGGTTGGCTAGCGGGGGGAGCACAGATACGCAGTATTTT. This gives the protein CASSQRLASGGSTDTQYF.

This clone was recorded only once. The chain employs TRBV30 and TRBJ2-2, with D uncertain. Germline V gene sequence: CDR1 GTSNPN, CDR2 SVGIG (reference sequence). The CDR3 consists of 10 residues. In DNA, the CDR3 is TGTGGTGTAGTAGTAGGGGAGCTGTTTTTT. Its protein product is CGVVVGELFF.

The chain has TRBV28 and TRBJ2-7, with 12 bases identical to TRBD2. The V segment lost 5 bases and the J segment 2 bases; nucleotides outside the gene matches: 13. Germline V lookup: CDR1 MDHEN, CDR2 SYDVKM. The CDR3 is 18 residues long. CDR3 DNA sequence: TGTGCCAGCAGTCCCCCCCACGGACTAGCGGGGCCGCCCTACGAGCAGTACTTC. Its translation is CASSPPHGLAGPPYEQYF.

The chain employs TRBV4-3 and TRBJ2-7, with 9 nucleotides matching TRBD2. The CDR3 runs 16 residues. The trim removed 1 base at V and 2 bases at J, leaving 6 bases unmatched. Per germline, CDR1 LGHNA and CDR2 YSLEER. CDR3 amino acids: CASSQAGVAGAYEQYF. CDR3 DNA sequence: TGCGCCAGCAGCCAAGCTGGGGTAGCGGGGGCCTACGAGCAGTACTTC.